Listed below are T cell receptor beta chains from one sample, sequenced in a study of blood T cell repertoires in COVID-19. Sequenced by immunoSEQ multiplex PCR; TCRdb stores in-frame clones only, minus some. In the table there are about 180,000 clones, roughly 80% of which are singletons. Sequenced: PBMCs or T cells enriched from blood (not recorded which). The receptors originated from a man aged 55 to 69 who had been exposed to COVID-19. The CDR3 runs from the conserved cysteine through the conserved F or W. The D gene is left open where the match is weak. A clone size is listed for some rows: how often the clone was seen (once, few, many), or a class if it is expanded.

D,V,J,size,DNA,CDR3
NA,TRBV5-5,TRBJ2-5,NA,TGTGCCAGCAGTTTCTCTGACTGGAAAGAGACCCAGTACTTC,CASSFSDWKETQYF
NA,TRBV9,TRBJ1-2,once,TGTGCCAGCAGCGTCTCCGGGACACCGTATGGCTACACCTTC,CASSVSGTPYGYTF
NA,TRBV10-3,TRBJ1-1,NA,TGTGCCATCTCCCCAGCGGCAGGAGGCACTGAAGCTTTCTTT,CAISPAAGGTEAFF
NA,TRBV5-8,TRBJ2-1,NA,TGTGCCAGCAGCCCGGCGGAGGATTCCTACAATGAGCAGTTCTTC,CASSPAEDSYNEQFF
NA,TRBV5-1,TRBJ1-5,NA,TGCGCCAGCAGCTGGGACGGGGGTAGCAATCAGCCCCAGCATTTT,CASSWDGGSNQPQHF
TRBD1,TRBV7-2,TRBJ2-7,NA,TGTGCCAGCAGCTTCCTTCCACAGGGGGTGTCCTACGAGCAGTACTTC,CASSFLPQGVSYEQYF
TRBD1,TRBV30,TRBJ1-4,few,TGTGCCTTACAGGACAGGGGAGAAAAACTGTTTTTT,CALQDRGEKLFF
NA,TRBV19,TRBJ2-7,few,TGTGCCAGTAGTATCATCGGGGAGACCTACGAGCAGTACTTC,CASSIIGETYEQYF
TRBD1,TRBV9,TRBJ2-7,NA,TGTGCCAGCAGCCAGGGGGCAGAAGCTACCTACGAGCAGTACTTC,CASSQGAEATYEQYF
NA,TRBV6-1,TRBJ1-2,NA,TGTGCCAGCAGTGAAACTACAGGGCCTAACTATGGCTACACCTTC,CASSETTGPNYGYTF
NA,TRBV30,TRBJ1-1,few,TGTGCCTGGAGTGTCCGGGTCCCTGAAGCTTTCTTT,CAWSVRVPEAFF
NA,TRBV5-1,TRBJ1-1,NA,TGCGCCAGCAGCTTGGCCGGACAGAGTGGCACTGAAGCTTTCTTT,CASSLAGQSGTEAFF
NA,TRBV6-6,TRBJ2-4,NA,TGTGCCAGCAGCCGAAGGGGGGGTTATGTATTAGCCAAAAACATTCAGTACTTC,CASSRRGGYVLAKNIQYF
NA,TRBV6-4,TRBJ1-2,NA,TGTGCCAGCAGTCCGAGCGGGGGCGGTGGCTACACCTTC,CASSPSGGGGYTF
TRBD2,TRBV5-4,TRBJ2-1,NA,TGTGCCAGCAGTAGGACTAGCGGGAGGGCCCTGGGTCATGAGCAGTTCTTC,CASSRTSGRALGHEQFF
TRBD1,TRBV5-6,TRBJ2-1,NA,TGTGCCAGCAGCGCGGGACAGGTCCACAATGAGCAGTTCTTC,CASSAGQVHNEQFF
TRBD1,TRBV10-3,TRBJ1-4,few,TGTGCCACCGGGACAGGGGGCCCTAATGAAAAACTGTTTTTT,CATGTGGPNEKLFF
TRBD1,TRBV4-3,TRBJ1-4,NA,TGCGCCAGCAGCCTAAACAGGGGGATAGGGGAAAAACTGTTTTTT,CASSLNRGIGEKLFF
TRBD1,TRBV27,TRBJ2-7,NA,TGTGCCAGCAGCTTCGGGACAGCTACCTACGAGCAGTACTTC,CASSFGTATYEQYF
TRBD2,TRBV6-5,TRBJ2-2,NA,TGTGCCAGCAGCATGAGCGGGAGTAACACCGGGGAGCTGTTTTTT,CASSMSGSNTGELFF
NA,TRBV25-1,TRBJ2-5,NA,TGTGCCAGCAGTGAGGCAGGGAGGGAGACCCAGTACTTC,CASSEAGRETQYF
NA,TRBV11-2,TRBJ1-1,NA,TGTGCCAGCAGCCCCGCCACCGGCACTGAAGCTTTCTTT,CASSPATGTEAFF
NA,TRBV30,TRBJ1-5,NA,TGTGCCTGGAGTGGCGGGAGCAATCAGCCCCAGCATTTT,CAWSGGSNQPQHF
NA,TRBV27,TRBJ2-7,NA,TGTGCCAGCAGTTTTCCCCTAGCGCCCAACTCCTACGAGCAGTACTTC,CASSFPLAPNSYEQYF
NA,TRBV19,TRBJ1-1,NA,TGTGCCAGTAGCGAGGGTCGGAATCTGAACACTGAAGCTTTCTTT,CASSEGRNLNTEAFF
TRBD1,TRBV19,TRBJ1-2,NA,TGTGCCAGTAGTATCGACAGGGGCGGCTATCGCTACACCTTC,CASSIDRGGYRYTF
TRBD2,TRBV5-6,TRBJ2-5,NA,TGTGCCAGCAGCTTGGGACTAGCGAAAGAGACCCAGTACTTC,CASSLGLAKETQYF
NA,TRBV28,TRBJ1-4,NA,TGTGCCAGCAGCCCCCCAGGGGTAGGCGAAAAACTGTTTTTT,CASSPPGVGEKLFF
NA,TRBV10-3,TRBJ1-4,NA,TGTGCCATCAGTGCGCGGGGATCAGATGAAAAACTGTTTTTT,CAISARGSDEKLFF
TRBD1,TRBV6-6,TRBJ2-7,NA,TGTGCCAGCAGTCTGGACAGGGGGCTCGACGAGCAGTACTTC,CASSLDRGLDEQYF
TRBD2,TRBV6-5,TRBJ2-1,few,TGTGCCAGCAGTTACTCGGTACTAGCGGGAGGGAATGAGCAGTTCTTC,CASSYSVLAGGNEQFF
NA,TRBV27,TRBJ1-5,NA,TGTGCCAGCAGTTTAGAAGAGGGACAGCCCCAGCATTTT,CASSLEEGQPQHF
TRBD2,TRBV28,TRBJ2-2,NA,TGTGCCAGCAGCCGTGGGGGGACTACCTCCGGCGGTCTGTTTTTT,CASSRGGTTSGGLFF
TRBD1,TRBV24-1,TRBJ1-2,once,TGTGCCACCAGCGGACAGGGGCTTAACTATGGCTACACCTTC,CATSGQGLNYGYTF
TRBD2,TRBV3-1/TRBV3-2,TRBJ2-3,NA,TGTGCCAGCAGCCAAGATCGCGGTAGCGGGATACTCCATACGCAGTATTTT,CASSQDRGSGILHTQYF
NA,TRBV5-1,TRBJ2-7,NA,TGCGCCAGCAGCTTGGAACTAGTAGGCTACGAGCAGTACTTC,CASSLELVGYEQYF
NA,TRBV30,TRBJ1-2,NA,TGTGCCTGGAGTGAGCTAGGGGCCCCCTATGGCTACACCTTC,CAWSELGAPYGYTF
TRBD1,TRBV5-1,TRBJ2-7,NA,TGCGCCAGCAGCTTTCGACCACCCGGACAGGGGGCCTACGAGCAGTACTTC,CASSFRPPGQGAYEQYF
NA,TRBV2,TRBJ1-2,NA,TGTGCCAGCAGTGCCCGCGGTGGGAACTATGGCTACACCTTC,CASSARGGNYGYTF
NA,TRBV25-1,TRBJ1-4,NA,TGTGCCAGCAGTGGGCGGGGGCAAGGAAAACTGTTTTTT,CASSGRGQGKLFF
TRBD1,TRBV5-1,TRBJ1-1,NA,TGCGCCAGCAGCCCACTGGGACAGATAAACACTGAAGCTTTCTTT,CASSPLGQINTEAFF
NA,TRBV9,TRBJ1-1,NA,TGTGCCAGCAGCGTAGAAAGGGACATCCGATGGGGCACTGAAGCTTTCTTT,CASSVERDIRWGTEAFF
NA,TRBV12-3/TRBV12-4,TRBJ1-5,NA,TGTGCCAGCAGCCTATTCGGGAATCAGCCCCAGCATTTT,CASSLFGNQPQHF
NA,TRBV5-6,TRBJ2-1,NA,TGTGCCAGCAGCCTTCCGGGGGGCGGGAGCCCTTCAAATGAGCAGTTCTTC,CASSLPGGGSPSNEQFF
NA,TRBV7-2,TRBJ2-2,NA,TGTGCCAGCAGCTTAGGGGGAGGCTCCACCGGGGAGCTGTTTTTT,CASSLGGGSTGELFF
TRBD1,TRBV19,TRBJ2-6,NA,TGTGCCAGTGTGGACAGGGCAGGGGCCAACGTCCTGACTTTC,CASVDRAGANVLTF
NA,TRBV4-1,TRBJ2-1,NA,TGCGCCAGCAGCCAAGGGCTAGCAAAGCAGTTCTTC,CASSQGLAKQFF
TRBD1,TRBV28,TRBJ1-2,once,TGTGCCAGCAGATCAGCCAGGGGGTACAACTATGGCTACACCTTC,CASRSARGYNYGYTF
NA,TRBV5-4,TRBJ1-2,NA,TGTGCCAGCAGCACTGACAGGAACTATGGCTACACCTTC,CASSTDRNYGYTF
TRBD1,TRBV27,TRBJ2-7,NA,TGTGCCAGCAGTTACGGGACAGGGGGCTCCTACGAGCAGTACTTC,CASSYGTGGSYEQYF
NA,TRBV4-3,TRBJ1-2,many,TGCGCCAGCAGCCAATGGACTACAGCTAACTATGGCTACACCTTC,CASSQWTTANYGYTF
TRBD2,TRBV11-3,TRBJ2-7,NA,TGTGCCAGCAGCTGGAGACTAGCGGCAGAGCAGTACTTC,CASSWRLAAEQYF